This TCR beta chain was retrieved from a study of cytomegalovirus exposure and HLA in healthy donors. Study summary: Within the Caucasian-associated ancestry cluster were roughly 81% of the approximately 400 genotyped donors.

Researchers ran the PCR with 60 Vbeta and 13 Jbeta primers. TCRdb keeps only in-frame clones here, not all; method: immunoSEQ multiplex PCR. Among around 120,000 clones listed, roughly 71% were seen once. CDR1 is SGHTA and CDR2 is FQGTGA in the germline V gene. V lost 0 bases, J lost 1 base, and 6 bases lay in between. The CDR3 is 14 amino acids. Material for sequencing was PBMCs. The chain employs TRBV7-3 and TRBJ1-1; D not certain. The clonotype originates from a man aged 35 to 55 in good health and CMV-seropositive. CDR3 in DNA: TGTGCCAGCAGCTTAACGAGGTCGAACACTGAAGCTTTCTTT. It is translated as CASSLTRSNTEAFF.